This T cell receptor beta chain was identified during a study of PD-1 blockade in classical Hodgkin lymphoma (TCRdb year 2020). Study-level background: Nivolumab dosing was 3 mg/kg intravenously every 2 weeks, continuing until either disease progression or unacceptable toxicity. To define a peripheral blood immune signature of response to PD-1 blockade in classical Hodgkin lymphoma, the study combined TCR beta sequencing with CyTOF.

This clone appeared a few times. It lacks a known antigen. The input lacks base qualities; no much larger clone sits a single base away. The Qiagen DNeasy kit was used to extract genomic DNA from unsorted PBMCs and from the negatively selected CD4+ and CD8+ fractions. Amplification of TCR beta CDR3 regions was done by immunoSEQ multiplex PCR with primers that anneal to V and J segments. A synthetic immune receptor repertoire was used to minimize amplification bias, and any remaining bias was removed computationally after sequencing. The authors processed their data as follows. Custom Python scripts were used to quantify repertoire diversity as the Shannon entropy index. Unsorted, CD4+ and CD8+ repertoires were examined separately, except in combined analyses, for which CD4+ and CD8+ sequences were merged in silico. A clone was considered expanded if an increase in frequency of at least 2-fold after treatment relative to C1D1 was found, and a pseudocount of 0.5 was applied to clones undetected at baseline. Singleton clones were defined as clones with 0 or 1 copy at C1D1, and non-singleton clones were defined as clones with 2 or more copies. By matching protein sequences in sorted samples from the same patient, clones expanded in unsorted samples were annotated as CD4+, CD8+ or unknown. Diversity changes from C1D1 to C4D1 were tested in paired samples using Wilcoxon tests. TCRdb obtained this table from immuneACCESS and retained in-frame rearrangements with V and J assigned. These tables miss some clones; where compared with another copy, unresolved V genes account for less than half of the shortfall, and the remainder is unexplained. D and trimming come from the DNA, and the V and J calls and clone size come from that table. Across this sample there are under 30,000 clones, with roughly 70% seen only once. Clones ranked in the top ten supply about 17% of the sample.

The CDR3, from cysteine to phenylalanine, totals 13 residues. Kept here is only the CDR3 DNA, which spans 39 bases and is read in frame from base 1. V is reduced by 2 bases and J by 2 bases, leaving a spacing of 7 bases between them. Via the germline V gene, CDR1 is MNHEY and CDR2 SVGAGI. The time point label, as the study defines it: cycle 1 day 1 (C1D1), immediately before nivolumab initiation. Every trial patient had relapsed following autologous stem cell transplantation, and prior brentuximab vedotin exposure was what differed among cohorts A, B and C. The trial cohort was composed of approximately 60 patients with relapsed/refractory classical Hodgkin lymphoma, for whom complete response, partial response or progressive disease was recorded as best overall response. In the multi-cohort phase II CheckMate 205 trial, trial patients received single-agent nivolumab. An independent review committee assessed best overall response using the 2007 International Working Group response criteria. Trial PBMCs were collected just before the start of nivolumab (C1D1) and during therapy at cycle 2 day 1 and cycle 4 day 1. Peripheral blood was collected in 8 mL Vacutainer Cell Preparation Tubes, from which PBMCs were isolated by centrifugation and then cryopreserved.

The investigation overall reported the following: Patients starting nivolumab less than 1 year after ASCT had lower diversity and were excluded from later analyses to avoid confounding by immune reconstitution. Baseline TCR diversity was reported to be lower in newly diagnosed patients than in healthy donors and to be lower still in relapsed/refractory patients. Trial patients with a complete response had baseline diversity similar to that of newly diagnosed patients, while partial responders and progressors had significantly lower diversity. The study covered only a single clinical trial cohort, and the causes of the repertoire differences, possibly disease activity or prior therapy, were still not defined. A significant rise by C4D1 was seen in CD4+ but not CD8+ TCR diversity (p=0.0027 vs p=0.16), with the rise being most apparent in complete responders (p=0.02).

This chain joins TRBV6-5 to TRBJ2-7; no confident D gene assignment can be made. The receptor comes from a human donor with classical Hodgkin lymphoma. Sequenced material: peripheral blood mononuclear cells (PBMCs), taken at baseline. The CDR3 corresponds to CASSYGVAYEQYF. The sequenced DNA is TGTGCCAGCAGTTACGGGGTCGCCTACGAGCAGTACTTC.